This T cell receptor (beta chain) was sequenced for a study of blood T cell repertoires in COVID-19. The overall study: T cells, B-cell-depleted T cells, or PBMCs provided the cDNA or gDNA that served as material.

Authors' methods: Reference gene primer amplification in the assay estimated nucleated cell counts. Produced via immunoSEQ multiplex PCR; TCRdb's table is partial and in-frame only. That table gives V, J and clone size, and the DNA gave D and trimming. The sample consists of about 280,000 clones, 85% to 90% of them appearing once. This CDR3 comprises 16 residues. J gave up 4 bases and V 4 bases, and 7 bases lay outside the gene matches. CDR1 MDHEN and CDR2 SYDVKM come from the germline V gene. Sequencing used PBMCs or T cells enriched from blood (not recorded which). This TCR was sampled from a woman between 25 and 40 years old with acute COVID-19. V and J are TRBV28 and TRBJ2-1; TRBD2 aligns across 10 bases. The CDR3 spells CASSWALAGEYNEQFF. CDR3 DNA sequence: TGTGCCAGCAGTTGGGCTCTAGCGGGAGAATACAATGAGCAGTTCTTC.